This T cell receptor beta chain was sequenced in a study of beta chain features in type 1 diabetes. Expressed TCRB transcripts were sequenced, since all the RNA that had been isolated was reverse transcribed. Libraries were prepared by immunoSEQ multiplex PCR; TCRdb keeps only in-frame clonotypes and omits some of them. Altogether around 200,000 clones are present, about 13% being singletons, with the ten largest covering roughly 0.6%. The CDR3 loop spans 15 amino acids. J was trimmed by 2 bases and V by 8 bases; bases with no gene match: 9. Germline loops: CDR1 MDHEN, CDR2 SYDVKM. General study results and limits: PCR might show a preference for shorter templates, equally across patients and controls. When Type 1 diabetes patients were examined, their TCRB CDR3s proved moderately but significantly shorter in all four CD4+ subsets.

As concerns this clone: What it recognizes is unknown.

Sequencing was carried out using central memory CD4+ T cells from blood. This TCR was sampled from a woman aged 18-29 years in good health. The V gene is TRBV28, the J gene TRBJ2-3; 8 positions agree with TRBD2. CDR3 nucleotides: TGTGCCAGCCGTACTCGCGGGGGGCACACAGATACGCAGTATTTT. Translation: CASRTRGGHTDTQYF.